The 21 T cell receptor beta chains in this list originate from one sample, sequenced in a study of regulatory T cells in long-lasting Graves disease. Arm-PCR of CDR3 regions and iRepertoire HTBI primers were used to build TCR beta libraries. MiXCR, run by TCRdb on the multiplex PCR reads, gives a single entry per CDR3 protein. The sample includes around 500,000 distinct CDR3 sequences, approximately 12% of them seen just once. Time point indicated: newly diagnosed GD, antithyroid drugs for less than 3 months. PBMC RNA served as the TCR library source. The data were also submitted as part of a second study, on T cells in Graves' hyperthyroidism and ophthalmopathy.

Sequences were derived from peripheral blood mononuclear cells (PBMCs), sampled at new diagnosis, from a patient treated with antithyroid drugs. Receptors were obtained from a young man with Graves disease.

This clonotype has a count of ten or more. The rearrangement links TRBV27 to TRBJ1-5; TRBD1 aligns across 8 bases. Germline CDR1 reads MNHEY; CDR2 reads SMNVEV (reference sequence). The V and J ends lost 5 bases and 7 bases, in that order; junction bases with no gene match: 7. The CDR3 extends over 14 amino acids. CDR3 DNA: TGTGCCAGCAGTGACGACAGGGGCGGCCAGCCCCAGCATTTT. It specifies CASSDDRGGQPQHF.

This clonotype was seen ten or more times. The V gene is TRBV12-3 or TRBV12-4, the J gene TRBJ2-2; 8 bases map to TRBD1. The CDR3 runs 15 residues. J was trimmed by 5 bases and V by 5 bases; bases with no gene match: 7. The CDR3 spells CASSVRTGKTGELFF. The DNA for the CDR3 is TGTGCCAGCAGTGTAAGGACAGGGAAGACCGGGGAGCTGTTTTTT.

This clonotype has a count of ten or more. The J gene is TRBJ2-1, the V gene TRBV28, with TRBD2 identical over 9 bases. The CDR3 consists of 16 residues. Per the germline V gene, CDR1 is MDHEN and CDR2 is SYDVKM. The junction had 9 bases not matched to a gene; V was cut back by 2 bases and J by 7 bases. CDR3 DNA: TGTGCCAGCAGTTTAAGCGTGCGGGAGGGCCAAAATGAGCAGTTCTTC. Its translation is CASSLSVREGQNEQFF. Full variable domain (missing parts from reference TRBV28 and TRBJ2-1): DVKVTQSSRYLVKRTGEKVFLECVQDMDHENMFWYRQDPGLGLRLIYFSYDVKMKEKGDIPEGYSVSREKKERFSLILESASTNQTSMYLCASSLSVREGQNEQFFGPGTRLTVL.

At least ten counts were recorded for this clonotype. This chain joins TRBV11-2 and TRBJ2-1, with 11 bases that match TRBD2. CDR3 size: 18 residues. Trimming took 4 bases from V and 4 from J; bases not matched to a gene: 12. The germline gives CDR1 SGHAT, CDR2 FQNNGV. The DNA for the CDR3 is TGTGCCAGCAGCTCCCATTACCGGACTAGCGGGTTGTACAATGAGCAGTTCTTC. Translation gives CASSSHYRTSGLYNEQFF.

This clonotype was counted at least ten times. The chain is built from TRBV12-3 or TRBV12-4 and TRBJ1-1; 8 nucleotides match TRBD1. The CDR3 spans 19 residues. V shed 3 bases, J shed 0 bases, and the junction held 15 bases outside the gene matches. The chain's CDR3 is CASSFPKNRGRRMNTEAFF. In DNA, the CDR3 is TGTGCCAGCAGTTTTCCTAAGAACAGGGGGAGGAGGATGAACACTGAAGCTTTCTTT.

In this sample, this clonotype turned up a few times. The chain has TRBV20-1 and TRBJ2-3; 11 bases line up with TRBD2. Germline lookup yields CDR1 DFQATT and CDR2 SNEGSKA (reference sequence). The junction had 6 bases not matched to a gene; V was cut back by 5 bases and J by 5 bases. The CDR3 covers 14 residues. The CDR3 sequence is CSAPLAGVIDTQYF. The CDR3 nucleotides are TGCAGTGCTCCACTAGCGGGAGTAATAGATACGCAGTATTTT.

In this sample, this clonotype turned up a few times. This sequence joins TRBV20-1 and TRBJ2-1, with 14 bases aligning to TRBD2. The CDR3 has 16 residues. Trimming removed 6 bases from V and 9 bases from J; junction bases left unmatched: 13. The germline CDR1 and CDR2 sequences are DFQATT and SNEGSKA (reference sequence). CDR3 bases: TGCAGTGCGGGGGACGGGACTAGCGGGAGTCTTGGTGAGCAGTTCTTC. Translation gives CSAGDGTSGSLGEQFF.

This clonotype was seen ten or more times. The rearrangement links TRBV20-1 to TRBJ2-7, with 14 bases identical to TRBD2. This CDR3 is built from 16 residues. CDR1 is DFQATT and CDR2 is SNEGSKA in the germline V gene (reference sequence). The trim removed 8 bases at V and 0 bases at J, leaving 9 bases unmatched. DNA for the CDR3: TGCAGTCCGTTTGGGACTAGCGGGAGCCACTCCTACGAGCAGTACTTC. It translates to CSPFGTSGSHSYEQYF.

This clonotype was counted many times. An end of the junction does not agree with germline; a read error may underlie this. The chain carries TRBV6-1 and TRBJ1-4; the match to TRBD1 covers 8 bases. The V gene's germline CDR1 is MNHNS and CDR2 SASEGT. The CDR3 contains 12 residues. The CDR3, as DNA: TGTGCCAGCAGTGACCAGCGGGACAGGAAGCTTTTT. This sequence encodes CASSDQRDRKLF.

The chain couples TRBV7-2 to TRBJ2-2; no definite D call. The CDR3 totals 15 residues. V lost 3 bases and J lost 0, with 8 bases in between. The germline CDR1 and CDR2 sequences are SGHTA and FQGNSA. The chain's CDR3 is CASSLIIANTGELFF. The CDR3 coding sequence is TGTGCCAGCAGCTTGATTATCGCGAACACCGGGGAGCTGTTTTTT.

In its sample, this clonotype was seen many times. This rearrangement joins TRBV19 to TRBJ1-5; the D is unclear. With 6 bases removed from V and 2 bases from J, the gap between germline ends came to 14 bases. The CDR3 spans 15 residues. The germline V gene encodes CDR1 LNHDA and CDR2 SQIVND (reference sequence). The CDR3 reads CASSGNIDGNQPQHF. The CDR3 region has the DNA TGTGCCAGTAGCGGGAACATTGACGGCAATCAGCCCCAGCATTTT.

This clonotype was detected many times. The chain joins TRBV30 to TRBJ1-1; D perhaps matches TRBD1 (6 bases). CDR3 length: 12 amino acids. The ends were cut back, 0 bases at V and 8 bases at J, with 10 bases in the middle. Germline V CDR1 and CDR2: GTSNPN, SVGIG (reference sequence). The CDR3 sequence: CAWSVLGAEAFF. CDR3 coding DNA: TGTGCCTGGAGTGTCTTGGGGGCAGAAGCTTTCTTT. Filled out from reference TRBV30 and TRBJ1-1, the complete variable domain reads SQTIHQWPATLVQPVGSPLSLECTVEGTSNPNLYWYRQAAGRGLQLLFYSVGIGQISSEVPQNLSASRPQDRQFILSSKKLLLSDSGFYLCAWSVLGAEAFFGQGTRLTVV.

The chain carries TRBV20-1 and TRBJ2-5; D ambiguous. Trimming removed 7 bases at V and 5 bases at J, with 17 bases between. CDR3 length equals 13 residues. Germline CDR1 and CDR2: DFQATT and SNEGSKA (reference sequence). CDR3 amino acids: CSVLALSMETQYF. CDR3 coding DNA: TGCAGTGTCCTCGCGCTTAGTATGGAGACCCAGTACTTC.

This clonotype was seen just once. The chain combines TRBV12-3 or TRBV12-4 with TRBJ1-2, with 10 bases identical to TRBD1. The CDR3 has 14 amino acids. V gave up 8 bases and J gave up 3 bases; unmatched junction bases: 6. The CDR3 DNA reads TGTGCCAGCGGCCCCGGGACAGGGGACTATGGCTACACCTTC. Its protein product is CASGPGTGDYGYTF.

This clonotype has a count of ten or more. V and J are TRBV29-1 and TRBJ1-2; D is uncertain. CDR3 length: 12 residues. Trimming left V 3 bases short and J 10 bases short, with 15 bases between. Germline lookup yields CDR1 SQVTM and CDR2 ANQGSEA. The CDR3 coding sequence is TGCAGCGTTGACACCCCTTCGAGGGACTACACCTTC. Protein sequence: CSVDTPSRDYTF.

This clonotype was counted ten times or more. J is TRBJ2-1 and V is TRBV20-1; the D is unclear. Trimming left V 5 bases short and J 0 bases short, with 14 bases between. Germline loops: CDR1 DFQATT, CDR2 SNEGSKA (reference sequence). The CDR3 sequence is 15 residues long. CDR3 amino acids: CSAGEGSPSYNEQFF. The CDR3 DNA sequence: TGCAGTGCTGGCGAAGGGTCGCCCTCCTACAATGAGCAGTTCTTC.

This clonotype was seen a few times. The chain combines TRBV7-9 with TRBJ1-5; no clear D. V lost 0 bases and J 2 bases, leaving 14 bases between the germline ends. Germline CDR1 and CDR2: SEHNR and FQNEAQ (reference sequence). This CDR3 has 17 amino acids. CDR3 protein: CASSLARMGFGNQPQHF. The DNA for the CDR3 is TGTGCCAGCAGCTTAGCGCGTATGGGCTTTGGCAATCAGCCCCAGCATTTT. Together with reference TRBV7-9 and TRBJ1-5, the CDR3 gives the full variable domain: DTGVSQNPRHKITKRGQNVTFRCDPISEHNRLYWYRQTLGQGPEFLTYFQNEAQLEKSRLLSDRFSAERPKGSFSTLEIQRTEQGDSAMYLCASSLARMGFGNQPQHFGDGTRLSIL.

The sample holds many counts of this clonotype. The chain is built from TRBV12-3 or TRBV12-4 and TRBJ1-5; a possible D gene is TRBD1 (5 bases). CDR3 size: 14 residues. Trimming removed 6 bases at V and 4 bases at J, with 13 bases between. CDR3 sequence (DNA): TGTGCCAGCAGGCTGGGGGTTGGGAATCAGCCCCAGCATTTT. Its protein is CASRLGVGNQPQHF.

This clonotype has a count of ten or more. This sequence joins TRBV12-3 or TRBV12-4 and TRBJ2-5; no clear D. V was shortened by 7 bases and J by 5 bases, with 5 bases between the two germline ends. The CDR3 extends over 10 amino acids. The CDR3 sequence is CASKGETQYF. The CDR3 nucleotides read TGTGCCAGCAAGGGCGAGACCCAGTACTTC.

This clonotype has just a few counts. This chain joins TRBV18 and TRBJ2-1; TRBD2 agrees at 7 bases. Germline V gene data show CDR1 as KGHSH and CDR2 as LQKENI. The V segment lost 0 bases and the J segment 10 bases; nucleotides outside the gene matches: 18. CDR3 length: 18 residues. The CDR3, as DNA: TGTGCCAGCTCACCACCGCGACTAGCCCATATTGGTAGTTGGGAGCAGTTCTTC. As protein: CASSPPRLAHIGSWEQFF. The full variable domain, its missing parts supplied by reference TRBV18 and TRBJ2-1, is NAGVMQNPRHLVRRRGQEARLRCSPMKGHSHVYWYRQLPEEGLKFMVYLQKENIIDESGMPKERFSAEFPKEGPSILRIQQVVRGDSAAYFCASSPPRLAHIGSWEQFFGPGTRLTVL.

This clonotype was detected ten times or more. This CDR3 is CASSLQGGENIQYF. The CDR3 DNA reads as TGCGCCAGCAGCTTGCAGGGCGGGGAGAACATTCAGTACTTC. This sequence joins TRBV5-1 and TRBJ2-4, with D tentatively TRBD2 (6 bases). This CDR3 comprises 14 residues. Deletions cut 1 base from V and 7 bases from J, with 12 bases between. Germline CDR1 reads SGHRS; CDR2 reads YFSETQ. The whole variable domain, remainder taken from reference TRBV5-1 and TRBJ2-4, is KAGVTQTPRYLIKTRGQQVTLSCSPISGHRSVSWYQQTPGQGLQFLFEYFSETQRNKGNFPGRFSGRQFSNSRSEMNVSTLELGDSALYLCASSLQGGENIQYFGAGTRLSVL.